Shown below are 2 T cell receptor beta chains from a single sample sequenced in a study of shared clonotypes between healthy human individuals (TCRdb year 2020). The library was produced with the immunoSEQ multiplex PCR assay. TCRdb took this table from immuneACCESS and kept in-frame rearrangements with V and J called. Such tables lack part of the clones; where checked against another copy, unresolved V genes explain under half of the gap, and the rest is unexplained. For this sample the table gives roughly 2,300,000 clones, of which roughly 90% were detected only once. The ten largest clones add up to around 0.35% of the sample. Sequencing used naive CD4+ T cells from PBMCs. According to the study, the label for this sample's cell subset or site signals: CD45RA+ positively selected. The origin of the receptors is a young man in good health. Some clones in this sample may be carry-over from other donors' samples.

For this clone: This same CDR3 is encoded by further DNA sequences in the sample. The chain combines TRBV5-4 with TRBJ2-1; 7 bases fit TRBD2. V trimming: 5 bases; J trimming: 0 bases; junction bases outside the gene matches: 5. The CDR3 runs to 15 residues. CDR1 and CDR2 from the germline V gene are SGHNT and YYREEE (reference sequence). Written as DNA, the CDR3 is TGTGCCAGCAGTTTACAGCGGGGCTCCTACAATGAGCAGTTCTTC. Translation gives CASSLQRGSYNEQFF.

This clone was counted only a few times. Relative to the germline gene, one junction end is altered; a read error may explain this. The chain employs TRBV5-1 and TRBJ1-1; the D is unclear. The germline V gene has CDR1 SGHRS and CDR2 YFSETQ. There are 13 residues in the CDR3. The CDR3 nucleotides read TGCGCCAGCAGCTTGGAGGAGAACTCTGAAGCTTTCTTT. The encoded protein is CASSLEENSEAFF.